Below are 5 T cell receptor beta chains sequenced from a single sample in a study of blood T cell repertoires in COVID-19. The table came from immunoSEQ multiplex PCR; TCRdb's copy has only in-frame clones and leaves some out. This sample has 140,000 to 150,000 clones, with around nine tenths found just once. Sequenced material: peripheral blood. The receptors stem from a man in his sixties with active or convalescent COVID-19.

The chain employs TRBV24-1 and TRBJ2-5, with D possibly TRBD1 on 5 matching bases. This CDR3 region has 15 residues. V was trimmed by 4 bases and J by 0 bases, leaving 11 bases between them. CDR1 is KGHDR, CDR2 SFDVKD, per germline. The chain's CDR3 is CATSEPRQNQETQYF. The CDR3 nucleotides read TGTGCCACCAGTGAACCCCGACAGAACCAAGAGACCCAGTACTTC.

This clone was seen just once. V and J are TRBV29-1 and TRBJ2-7; TRBD1 aligns across 7 bases. CDR1 SQVTM and CDR2 ANQGSEA come from the germline V gene. CDR3 length equals 11 residues. J lost 4 bases, V lost 7 bases, and 4 bases had no gene match. The CDR3 reads CSAGTVYEQYF. CDR3 bases: TGCAGCGCTGGGACAGTTTACGAGCAGTACTTC.

This chain connects TRBV5-4 to TRBJ2-7, with TRBD1 as a possible D gene (6 bases). Germline V CDR1 and CDR2: SGHNT, YYREEE (reference sequence). This CDR3 has 14 residues. Between the trimmed V and J ends, which lost 2 bases and 1 base, there was a span of 10 bases. In nucleotides, the CDR3 is TGTGCCAGCAGCTTCACTAGGGGGTCCTACGAGCAGTACTTC. It translates to CASSFTRGSYEQYF.

The J gene is TRBJ2-2, the V gene TRBV28; D gene ambiguous. Germline CDR1 and CDR2: MDHEN and SYDVKM. The CDR3 has 12 amino acids. Trimming removed 8 bases at V and 8 bases at J, with 12 bases between. This CDR3 reads CASAGFEGELFF. CDR3 nucleotides: TGTGCCAGCGCCGGGTTTGAGGGGGAGCTGTTTTTT.

The chain links TRBV2 to TRBJ2-2; 9 nucleotides line up with TRBD2. V lost 8 bases and J lost 6; bases outside the gene matches: 4. Germline CDR1 SNHLY, CDR2 FYNNEI. The CDR3 extends over 13 amino acids. The CDR3 bases are TGTGCCAGCCAAGCGGGGGGCTCCGGGGAGCTGTTTTTT. This translates into CASQAGGSGELFF.